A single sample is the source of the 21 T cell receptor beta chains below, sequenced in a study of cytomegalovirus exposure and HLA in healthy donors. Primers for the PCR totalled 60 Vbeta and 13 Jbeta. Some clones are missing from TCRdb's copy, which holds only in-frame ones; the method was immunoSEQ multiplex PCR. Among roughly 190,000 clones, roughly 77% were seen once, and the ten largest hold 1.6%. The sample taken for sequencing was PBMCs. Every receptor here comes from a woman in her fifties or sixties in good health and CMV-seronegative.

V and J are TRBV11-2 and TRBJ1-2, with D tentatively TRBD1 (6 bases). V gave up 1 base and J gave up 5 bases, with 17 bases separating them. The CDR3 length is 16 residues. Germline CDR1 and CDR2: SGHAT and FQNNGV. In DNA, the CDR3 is TGTGCCAGCAGCTTAGTTCCTGGACAGTACCCTTATGGCTACACCTTC. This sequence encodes CASSLVPGQYPYGYTF.

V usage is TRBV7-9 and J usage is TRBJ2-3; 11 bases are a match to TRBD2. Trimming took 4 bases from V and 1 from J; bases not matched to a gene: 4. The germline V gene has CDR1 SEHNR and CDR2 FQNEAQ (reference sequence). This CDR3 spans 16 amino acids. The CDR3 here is CASSSSLAGGTDTQYF. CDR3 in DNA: TGTGCCAGCAGCTCTTCACTAGCGGGGGGCACAGATACGCAGTATTTT. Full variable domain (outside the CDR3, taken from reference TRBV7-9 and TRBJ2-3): DTGVSQNPRHKITKRGQNVTFRCDPISEHNRLYWYRQTLGQGPEFLTYFQNEAQLEKSRLLSDRFSAERPKGSFSTLEIQRTEQGDSAMYLCASSSSLAGGTDTQYFGPGTRLTVL.

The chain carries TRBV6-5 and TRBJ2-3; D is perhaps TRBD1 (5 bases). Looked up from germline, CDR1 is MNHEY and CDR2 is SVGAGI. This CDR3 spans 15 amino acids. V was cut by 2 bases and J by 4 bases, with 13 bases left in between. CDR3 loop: CASSYQGHLADTQYF. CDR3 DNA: TGTGCCAGCAGTTACCAGGGCCACCTGGCAGATACGCAGTATTTT.

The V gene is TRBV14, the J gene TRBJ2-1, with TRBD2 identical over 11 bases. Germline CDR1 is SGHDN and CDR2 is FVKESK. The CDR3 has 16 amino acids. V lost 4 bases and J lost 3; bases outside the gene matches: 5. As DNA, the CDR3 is TGTGCCAGCAGCCTGGTAGCGGGAGGGGTCTACAATGAGCAGTTCTTC. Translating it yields CASSLVAGGVYNEQFF.

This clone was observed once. This chain's CDR3 is CASSSTGESYEQYF. The DNA of the CDR3 is TGTGCCAGCAGCTCGACAGGGGAATCTTACGAGCAGTACTTC. The J gene is TRBJ2-7, the V gene TRBV7-6; 8 bases fit TRBD1. Trimming cost V 4 bases and J 4 bases; bases outside gene matches: 6. This CDR3 spans 14 amino acids. From germline, CDR1 is SGHVS and CDR2 FNYEAQ.

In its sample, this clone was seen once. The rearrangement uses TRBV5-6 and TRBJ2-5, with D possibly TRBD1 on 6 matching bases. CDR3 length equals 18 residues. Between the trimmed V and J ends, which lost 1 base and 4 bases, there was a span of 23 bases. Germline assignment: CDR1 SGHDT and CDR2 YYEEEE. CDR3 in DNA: TGTGCCAGCAGCTTGAATCGTTGGGGCGACCCAGGGGCAGAGACCCAGTACTTC. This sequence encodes CASSLNRWGDPGAETQYF.

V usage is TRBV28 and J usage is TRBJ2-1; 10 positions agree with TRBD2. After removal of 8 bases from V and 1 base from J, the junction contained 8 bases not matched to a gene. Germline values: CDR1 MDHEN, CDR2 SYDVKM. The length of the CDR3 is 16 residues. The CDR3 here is CASVTSGKGSYNEQFF. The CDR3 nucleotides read TGTGCCAGCGTAACTAGCGGGAAGGGGTCCTACAATGAGCAGTTCTTC.

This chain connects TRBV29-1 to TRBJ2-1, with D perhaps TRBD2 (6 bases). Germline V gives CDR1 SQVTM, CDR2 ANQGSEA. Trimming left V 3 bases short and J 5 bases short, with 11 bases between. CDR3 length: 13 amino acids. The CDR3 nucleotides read TGCAGCGTTGATCCAGCGGGTAACAATGAGCAGTTCTTC. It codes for CSVDPAGNNEQFF.

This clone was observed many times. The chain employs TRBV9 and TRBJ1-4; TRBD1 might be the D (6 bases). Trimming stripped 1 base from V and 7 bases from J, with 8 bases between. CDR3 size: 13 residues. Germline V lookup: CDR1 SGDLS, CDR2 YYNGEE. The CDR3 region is CASSVIGGEKLFF. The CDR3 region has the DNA TGTGCCAGCAGCGTAATAGGGGGTGAAAAACTGTTTTTT.

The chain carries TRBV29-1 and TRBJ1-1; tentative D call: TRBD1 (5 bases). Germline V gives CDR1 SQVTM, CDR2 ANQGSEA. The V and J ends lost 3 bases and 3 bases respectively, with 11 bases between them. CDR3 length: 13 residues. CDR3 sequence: CSVEGRRDTEAFF. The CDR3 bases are TGCAGCGTTGAGGGGCGCCGTGACACTGAAGCTTTCTTT.

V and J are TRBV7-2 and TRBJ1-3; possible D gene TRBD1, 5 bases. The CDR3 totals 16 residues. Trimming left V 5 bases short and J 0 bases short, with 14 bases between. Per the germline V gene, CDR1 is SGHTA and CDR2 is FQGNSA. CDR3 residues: CASSPQTELSGNTIYF. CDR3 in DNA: TGTGCCAGCAGCCCCCAGACAGAGCTCTCTGGAAACACCATATATTTT. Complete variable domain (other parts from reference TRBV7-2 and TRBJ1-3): GAGVSQSPSNKVTEKGKDVELRCDPISGHTALYWYRQSLGQGLEFLIYFQGNSAPDKSGLPSDRFSAERTGGSVSTLTIQRTQQEDSAVYLCASSPQTELSGNTIYFGEGSWLTVV.

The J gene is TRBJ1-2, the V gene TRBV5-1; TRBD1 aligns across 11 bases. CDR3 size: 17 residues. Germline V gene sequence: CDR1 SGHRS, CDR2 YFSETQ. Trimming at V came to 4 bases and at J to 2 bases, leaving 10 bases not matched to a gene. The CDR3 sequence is CASSLWTGGGGNYGYTF. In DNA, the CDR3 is TGCGCCAGCAGCCTATGGACAGGGGGCGGGGGAAACTATGGCTACACCTTC.

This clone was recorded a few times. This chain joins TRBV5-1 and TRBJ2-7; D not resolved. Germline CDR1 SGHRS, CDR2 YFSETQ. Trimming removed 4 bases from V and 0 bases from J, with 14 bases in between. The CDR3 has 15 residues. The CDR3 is CASSMMPGLSYEQYF. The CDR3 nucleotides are TGCGCCAGCAGCATGATGCCAGGCCTCTCCTACGAGCAGTACTTC. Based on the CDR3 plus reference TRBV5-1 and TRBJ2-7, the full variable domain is KAGVTQTPRYLIKTRGQQVTLSCSPISGHRSVSWYQQTPGQGLQFLFEYFSETQRNKGNFPGRFSGRQFSNSRSEMNVSTLELGDSALYLCASSMMPGLSYEQYFGPGTRLTVT.

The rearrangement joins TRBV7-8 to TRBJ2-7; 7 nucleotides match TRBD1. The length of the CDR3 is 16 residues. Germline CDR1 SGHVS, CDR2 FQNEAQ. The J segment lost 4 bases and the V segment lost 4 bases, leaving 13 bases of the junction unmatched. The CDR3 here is CASSYLSTGAGYEQYF. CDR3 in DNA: TGTGCCAGCAGCTACCTTTCTACAGGGGCAGGGTACGAGCAGTACTTC. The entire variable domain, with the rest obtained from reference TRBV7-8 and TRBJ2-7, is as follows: GAGVSQSPRYKVAKRGQDVALRCDPISGHVSLFWYQQALGQGPEFLTYFQNEAQLDKSGLPSDRFFAERPEGSVSTLKIQRTQQEDSAVYLCASSYLSTGAGYEQYFGPGTRLTVT.

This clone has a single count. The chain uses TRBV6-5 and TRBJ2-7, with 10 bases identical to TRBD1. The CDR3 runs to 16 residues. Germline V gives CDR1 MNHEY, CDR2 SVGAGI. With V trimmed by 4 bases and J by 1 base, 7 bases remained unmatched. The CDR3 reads CASSFLRDRGSYEQYF. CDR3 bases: TGTGCCAGCAGTTTCCTCCGGGACAGGGGTTCCTACGAGCAGTACTTC.

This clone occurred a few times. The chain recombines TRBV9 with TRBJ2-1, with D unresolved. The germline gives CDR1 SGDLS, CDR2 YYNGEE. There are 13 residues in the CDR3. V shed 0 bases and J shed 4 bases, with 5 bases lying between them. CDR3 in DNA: TGTGCCAGCAGCGTAGAGCCTTACAATGAGCAGTTCTTC. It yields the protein CASSVEPYNEQFF.

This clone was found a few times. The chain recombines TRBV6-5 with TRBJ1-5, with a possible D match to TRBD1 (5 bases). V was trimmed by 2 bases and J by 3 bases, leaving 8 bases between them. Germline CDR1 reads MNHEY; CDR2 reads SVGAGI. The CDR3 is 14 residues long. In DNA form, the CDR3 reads TGTGCCAGCAGTTACGACAGACTCAATCAGCCCCAGCATTTT. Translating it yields CASSYDRLNQPQHF.

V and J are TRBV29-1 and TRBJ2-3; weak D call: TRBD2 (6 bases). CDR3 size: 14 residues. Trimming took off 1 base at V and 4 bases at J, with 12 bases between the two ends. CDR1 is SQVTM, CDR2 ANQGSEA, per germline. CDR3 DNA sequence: TGCAGCGTTGAAGGATCTATAGCGGCAGATACGCAGTATTTT. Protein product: CSVEGSIAADTQYF.

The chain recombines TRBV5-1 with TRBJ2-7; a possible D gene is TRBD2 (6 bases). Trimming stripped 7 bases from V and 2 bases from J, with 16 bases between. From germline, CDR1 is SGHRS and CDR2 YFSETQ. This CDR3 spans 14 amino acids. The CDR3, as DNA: TGCGCCAGCTCACAGAGGAGGGAGGCCTACGAGCAGTACTTC. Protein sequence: CASSQRREAYEQYF. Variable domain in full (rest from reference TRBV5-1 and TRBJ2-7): KAGVTQTPRYLIKTRGQQVTLSCSPISGHRSVSWYQQTPGQGLQFLFEYFSETQRNKGNFPGRFSGRQFSNSRSEMNVSTLELGDSALYLCASSQRREAYEQYFGPGTRLTVT.

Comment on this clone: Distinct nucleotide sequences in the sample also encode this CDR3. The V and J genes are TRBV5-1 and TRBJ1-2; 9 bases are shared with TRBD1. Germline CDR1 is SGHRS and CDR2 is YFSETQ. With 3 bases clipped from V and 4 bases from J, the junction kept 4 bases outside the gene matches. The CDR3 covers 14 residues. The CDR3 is CASSSGTGSYGYTF. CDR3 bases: TGCGCCAGCAGCTCCGGGACAGGGTCCTATGGCTACACCTTC.

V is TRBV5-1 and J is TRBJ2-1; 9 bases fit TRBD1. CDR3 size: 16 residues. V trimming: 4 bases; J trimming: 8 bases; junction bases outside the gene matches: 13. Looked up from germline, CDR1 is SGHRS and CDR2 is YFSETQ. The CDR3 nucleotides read TGCGCCAGCAGCCCCAGGGCGGGACAGGGCCGCGATGAGCAGTTCTTC. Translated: CASSPRAGQGRDEQFF.